Listed below are T cell receptor beta chains from one sample, sequenced in a study of blood T cells in healthy people across ages. In TCRdb, the 5' RACE reads were re-called with MiXCR into one record per CDR3 protein. Of 550,000 to 600,000 distinct CDR3 sequences in the sample, around half were seen once. The sample consisted of blood. The receptor set was obtained from a man older than 75 in good health. CDR3s include the opening cysteine and the closing phenylalanine or tryptophan. The order of the fields is J gene, clone size, D gene, V gene, CDR3 DNA, CDR3 protein. A D gene is named only where the DNA matches it firmly. Not all rows give a size; the values are once, few, many and, for expanded clones, a class.

J: TRBJ2-3; size: NA; D: TRBD2; V: TRBV4-3; DNA: TGCGCCAGCAGCCAAGATGCGGGGGGGTCCACAGATACGCAGTATTTT; CDR3: CASSQDAGGSTDTQYF
J: TRBJ2-3; size: NA; D: NA; V: TRBV19; DNA: TGTGCCAGTAGTATAGTGGGCACAGATACGCAGTATTTT; CDR3: CASSIVGTDTQYF
J: TRBJ2-3; size: few; D: NA; V: TRBV12-3/TRBV12-4; DNA: TGTGCCAGCAGCGCCGGGATTACTACCACAGATACGCAGTATTTT; CDR3: CASSAGITTTDTQYF
J: TRBJ1-6; size: NA; D: NA; V: TRBV15; DNA: TGTGCCACCAGCAGAGTAAGGGGGACACCTAATTCACCCCTCCACTTT; CDR3: CATSRVRGTPNSPLHF
J: TRBJ1-2; size: NA; D: NA; V: TRBV6-5; DNA: TGTGCCAGCAGTTACTCACCGGCCGCTAACTATGGCTACACCTTC; CDR3: CASSYSPAANYGYTF
J: TRBJ2-7; size: NA; D: TRBD2; V: TRBV3-1; DNA: TGTGCCAGCAGCTCCCTGAGTGCGGGGGGCTACGAGCAGTACTTC; CDR3: CASSSLSAGGYEQYF
J: TRBJ2-7; size: NA; D: TRBD1; V: TRBV12-3/TRBV12-4; DNA: TGTGCCAGCAGTGGGACAGTTGGCGCCTACGAGCAGTACTTC; CDR3: CASSGTVGAYEQYF
J: TRBJ2-7; size: NA; D: TRBD2; V: TRBV2; DNA: TGTGCCTGGACAGTGACTAGCGGGAGAGCGGACGAGCAGTACTTC; CDR3: CAWTVTSGRADEQYF
J: TRBJ2-7; size: NA; D: NA; V: TRBV20-1; DNA: TGCAGTGCTAGAGGCCGGACCTACGAGCAGTACTTC; CDR3: CSARGRTYEQYF
J: TRBJ1-2; size: NA; D: NA; V: TRBV20-1; DNA: TGCAGTGCTAGAGATTGCGGGGGGCTTTCGAACTATGGCTACACCTTC; CDR3: CSARDCGGLSNYGYTF
J: TRBJ2-3; size: once; D: NA; V: TRBV6-2/TRBV6-3; DNA: TGTGCCAGCAGTTACGACGGCGTTAGCACAGATACGCAGTATTTT; CDR3: CASSYDGVSTDTQYF
J: TRBJ1-6; size: NA; D: NA; V: TRBV6-5; DNA: TGTGCCAGCAGTTATCTGGGGGCCGACCATAATTCACCCCTCCACTTT; CDR3: CASSYLGADHNSPLHF
J: TRBJ1-6; size: NA; D: NA; V: TRBV6-6; DNA: TGTGCCAGCAGTTACTCTAGGGCCGGAGCTAATTCACCCCTCCACTTT; CDR3: CASSYSRAGANSPLHF
J: TRBJ1-1; size: NA; D: NA; V: TRBV6-5; DNA: TGTGCCAGCAGTTACTCTTCAGGGTACACTGAAGCTTTCTTT; CDR3: CASSYSSGYTEAFF